This T cell receptor (beta chain) emerged from a study of blood T cell repertoires in COVID-19. V was clipped by 6 bases and J by 3 bases, with 7 bases between them. CDR3 length: 12 amino acids. From germline, CDR1 is KGHDR and CDR2 SFDVKD. This table comes from immunoSEQ multiplex PCR, and its TCRdb copy is limited to in-frame clones, with some not included. This sample has 450,000 or so clones; 89% occur once, and the top ten carry roughly 0.9%. The V and J genes are TRBV24-1 and TRBJ1-2; D remains ambiguous. The source material was peripheral blood. This TCR was recovered from a man younger than 35 with COVID-19, enrolled during active disease. The CDR3 region is CATSRTDYGYTF. CDR3 nucleotides: TGTGCCACCAGTCGAACAGACTATGGCTACACCTTC.